The rows below give T cell receptor beta chains drawn from one sample of a study of graft-versus-host responses after intestinal transplantation. Here immunoSEQ multiplex PCR was the method, and the copy in TCRdb shows in-frame clones only, minus some. The data contain tens of thousands of clones, more than 90% of them singletons. These receptors' antigens are unknown. The specimen was unstimulated CD4+ T cells sorted from spleen or lymph node cells, collected before intestinal transplant. Source of these receptors: a human donor who received an intestinal transplant. CDR3s include the opening cysteine and the closing phenylalanine or tryptophan. A D gene is named only where the DNA matches it firmly. The size of a clone is reported for some rows only, either as once, few or many, or as a class for expanded clones.

CDR3 protein	CDR3 DNA	clone size	J gene	V gene	D gene
CASSLDPPGEKLFF	TGTGCCAGCAGTCTCGACCCCCCCGGCGAAAAACTGTTTTTT	once	TRBJ1-4	TRBV2	.
CASSLGGMAGYSYEQYF	TGTGCCAGCAGCTTAGGGGGGATGGCAGGTTACTCCTACGAGCAGTACTTC	.	TRBJ2-7	TRBV7-2	.
CASSAMGDGSGELFF	TGCGCCAGCAGTGCTATGGGTGATGGATCCGGGGAGCTGTTTTTT	.	TRBJ2-2	TRBV10-1	.
CASREGLAGGITGELFF	TGTGCCAGCAGGGAGGGACTAGCGGGAGGTATAACCGGGGAGCTGTTTTTT	.	TRBJ2-2	TRBV6-4	TRBD2
CASSFLPPDRAYEQYF	TGTGCCAGCAGCTTCCTCCCCCCGGACAGGGCCTACGAGCAGTACTTC	.	TRBJ2-7	TRBV5-5	TRBD1
CASSYRRQGGEEKLFF	TGTGCCAGCAGTTACCGTCGACAGGGGGGGGAAGAAAAACTGTTTTTT	.	TRBJ1-4	TRBV6-6	TRBD1
CSVVWAGYTDTQYF	TGCAGCGTTGTTTGGGCAGGCTACACAGATACGCAGTATTTT	.	TRBJ2-3	TRBV29-1	.
CASRRGLNLYEQYF	TGTGCCAGCAGAAGGGGACTAAACCTATACGAGCAGTACTTC	.	TRBJ2-7	TRBV6-1	TRBD2
CSVRAGPYGYTF	TGCAGCGTGCGGGCAGGGCCCTATGGCTACACCTTC	.	TRBJ1-2	TRBV29-1	.
CASSPQGNEQYF	TGCGCCAGCAGCCCCCAGGGAAACGAGCAGTACTTC	.	TRBJ2-7	TRBV5-1	.
CASSLSRWGTDTQYF	TGTGCCAGCAGTTTATCGCGATGGGGCACAGATACGCAGTATTTT	.	TRBJ2-3	TRBV27	.
CASSHGTGGTEQYF	TGTGCCAGCAGCCACGGGACAGGGGGTACCGAGCAGTACTTC	.	TRBJ2-7	TRBV7-6	TRBD1
CASTKSGEHSYEQYF	TGTGCCAGCACAAAAAGCGGGGAGCACTCCTACGAGCAGTACTTC	.	TRBJ2-7	TRBV6-5	TRBD2
CASSLVGDREQYF	TGTGCCAGCAGCTTAGTGGGAGATCGGGAGCAGTACTTC	.	TRBJ2-7	TRBV7-2	.